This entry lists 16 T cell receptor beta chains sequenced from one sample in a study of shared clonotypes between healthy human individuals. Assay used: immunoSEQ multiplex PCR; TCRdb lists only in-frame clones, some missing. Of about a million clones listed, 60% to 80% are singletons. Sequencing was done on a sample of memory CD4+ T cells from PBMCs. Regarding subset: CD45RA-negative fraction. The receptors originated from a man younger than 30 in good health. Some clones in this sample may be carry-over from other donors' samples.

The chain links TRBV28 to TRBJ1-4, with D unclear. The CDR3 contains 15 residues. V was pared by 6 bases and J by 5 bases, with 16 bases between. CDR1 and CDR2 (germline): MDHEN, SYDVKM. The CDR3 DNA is TGTGCCAGCAGCTTCTTCCGGGCTCGGAATGAAAAACTGTTTTTT. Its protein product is CASSFFRARNEKLFF. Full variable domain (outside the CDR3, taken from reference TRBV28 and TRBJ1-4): DVKVTQSSRYLVKRTGEKVFLECVQDMDHENMFWYRQDPGLGLRLIYFSYDVKMKEKGDIPEGYSVSREKKERFSLILESASTNQTSMYLCASSFFRARNEKLFFGSGTQLSVL.

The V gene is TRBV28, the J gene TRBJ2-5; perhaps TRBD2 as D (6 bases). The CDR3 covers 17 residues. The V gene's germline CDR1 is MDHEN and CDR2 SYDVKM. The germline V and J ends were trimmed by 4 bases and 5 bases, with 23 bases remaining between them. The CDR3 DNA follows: TGTGCCAGCAGTTCCTTCCCCTCGGGCTCGGGGGTCGAGACCCAGTACTTC. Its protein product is CASSSFPSGSGVETQYF.

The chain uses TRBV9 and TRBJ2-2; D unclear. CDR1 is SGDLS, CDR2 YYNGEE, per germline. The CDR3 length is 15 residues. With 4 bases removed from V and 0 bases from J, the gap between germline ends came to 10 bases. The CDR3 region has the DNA TGTGCCAGCAGCCCCCAGGTAACGAACACCGGGGAGCTGTTTTTT. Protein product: CASSPQVTNTGELFF. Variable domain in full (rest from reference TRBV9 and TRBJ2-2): DSGVTQTPKHLITATGQRVTLRCSPRSGDLSVYWYQQSLDQGLQFLIQYYNGEERAKGNILERFSAQQFPDLHSELNLSSLELGDSALYFCASSPQVTNTGELFFGEGSRLTVL.

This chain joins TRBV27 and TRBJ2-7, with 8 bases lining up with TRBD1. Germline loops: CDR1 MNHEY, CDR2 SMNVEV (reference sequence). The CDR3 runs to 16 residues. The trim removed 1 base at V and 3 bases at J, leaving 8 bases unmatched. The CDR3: CASSLFPDRVDYEQYF. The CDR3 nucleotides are TGTGCCAGCAGTTTATTTCCGGACAGGGTTGACTACGAGCAGTACTTC.

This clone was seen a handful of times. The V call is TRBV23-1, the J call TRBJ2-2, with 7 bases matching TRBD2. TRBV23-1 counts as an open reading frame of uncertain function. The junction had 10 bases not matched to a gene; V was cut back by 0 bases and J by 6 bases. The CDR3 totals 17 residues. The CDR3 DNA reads TGCGCCAGCAGTCAATCGAGGGCTAGCAGCGGGGCCGGGGAGCTGTTTTTT. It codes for CASSQSRASSGAGELFF.

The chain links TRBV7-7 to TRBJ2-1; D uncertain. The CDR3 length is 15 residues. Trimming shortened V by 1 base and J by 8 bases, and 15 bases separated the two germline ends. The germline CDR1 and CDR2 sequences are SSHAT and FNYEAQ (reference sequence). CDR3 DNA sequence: TGTGCCAGCAGCTTAGGACTTACCTCGCCAGATGAGCAGTTCTTC. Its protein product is CASSLGLTSPDEQFF.

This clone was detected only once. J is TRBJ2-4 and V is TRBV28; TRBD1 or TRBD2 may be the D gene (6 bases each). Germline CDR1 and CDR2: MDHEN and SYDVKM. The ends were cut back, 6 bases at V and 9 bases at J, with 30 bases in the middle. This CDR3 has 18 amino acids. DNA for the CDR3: TGTGCCAGCAGCCCATCACCGGGACACCCGAACCGGGGAGGCATTCAGTACTTC. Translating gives CASSPSPGHPNRGGIQYF. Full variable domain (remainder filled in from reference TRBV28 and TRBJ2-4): DVKVTQSSRYLVKRTGEKVFLECVQDMDHENMFWYRQDPGLGLRLIYFSYDVKMKEKGDIPEGYSVSREKKERFSLILESASTNQTSMYLCASSPSPGHPNRGGIQYFGAGTRLSVL.

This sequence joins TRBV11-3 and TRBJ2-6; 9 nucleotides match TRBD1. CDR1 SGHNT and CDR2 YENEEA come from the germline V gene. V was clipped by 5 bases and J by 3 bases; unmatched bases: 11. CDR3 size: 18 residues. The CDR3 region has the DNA TGTGCCAGCAGCCCGGGACAGGGTAAGACGGATGGGGCCAACGTCCTGACTTTC. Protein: CASSPGQGKTDGANVLTF. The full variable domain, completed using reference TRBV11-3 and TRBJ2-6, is EAGVVQSPRYKIIEKKQPVAFWCNPISGHNTLYWYLQNLGQGPELLIRYENEEAVDDSQLPKDRFSAERLKGVDSTLKIQPAELGDSAVYLCASSPGQGKTDGANVLTFGAGSRLTVL.

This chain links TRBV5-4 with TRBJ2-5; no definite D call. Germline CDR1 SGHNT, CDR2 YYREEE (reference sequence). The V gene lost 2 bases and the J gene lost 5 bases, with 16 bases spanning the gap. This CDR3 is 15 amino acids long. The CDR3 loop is CASSFKGSTGETQYF. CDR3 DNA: TGTGCCAGCAGCTTTAAGGGTAGTACGGGTGAGACCCAGTACTTC. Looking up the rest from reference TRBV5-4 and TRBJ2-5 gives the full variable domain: ETGVTQSPTHLIKTRGQQVTLRCSSQSGHNTVSWYQQALGQGPQFIFQYYREEENGRGNFPPRFSGLQFPNYSSELNVNALELDDSALYLCASSFKGSTGETQYFGPGTRLLVL.

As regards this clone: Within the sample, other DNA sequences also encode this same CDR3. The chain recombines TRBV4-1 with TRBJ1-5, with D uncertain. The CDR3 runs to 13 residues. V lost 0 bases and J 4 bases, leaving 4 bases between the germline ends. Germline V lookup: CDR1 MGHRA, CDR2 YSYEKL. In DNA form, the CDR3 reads TGCGCCAGCAGCCAAGATCCGAATCAGCCCCAGCATTTT. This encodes CASSQDPNQPQHF.

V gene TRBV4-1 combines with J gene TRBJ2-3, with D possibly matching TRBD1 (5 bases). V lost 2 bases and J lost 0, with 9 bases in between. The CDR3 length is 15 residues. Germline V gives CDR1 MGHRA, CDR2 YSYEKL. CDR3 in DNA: TGCGCCAGCAGCCAACCGACAGATAGCACAGATACGCAGTATTTT. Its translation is CASSQPTDSTDTQYF.

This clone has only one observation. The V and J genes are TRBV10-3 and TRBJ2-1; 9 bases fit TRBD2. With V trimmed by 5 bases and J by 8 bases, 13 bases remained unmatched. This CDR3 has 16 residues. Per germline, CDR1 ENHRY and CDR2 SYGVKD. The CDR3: CAISNPTSGGPHEQFF. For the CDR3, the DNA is TGTGCCATCAGTAACCCGACTAGCGGAGGGCCCCATGAGCAGTTCTTC.

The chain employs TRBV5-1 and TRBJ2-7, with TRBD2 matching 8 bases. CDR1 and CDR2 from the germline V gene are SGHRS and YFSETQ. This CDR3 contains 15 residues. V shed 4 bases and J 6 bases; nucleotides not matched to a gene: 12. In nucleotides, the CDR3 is TGCGCCAGCAGCACTACTAGCGGCCCTCCGGGCGAGCAGTACTTC. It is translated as CASSTTSGPPGEQYF.

DNA for the CDR3: TGTGCCAGCGGGATCGAGTACGAGCAGTACTTC. This translates into CASGIEYEQYF. The chain is built from TRBV28 and TRBJ2-7; D is undetermined. Trimming shortened V by 8 bases and J by 4 bases, and 9 bases separated the two germline ends. Germline V lookup: CDR1 MDHEN, CDR2 SYDVKM. This CDR3 contains 11 residues. The whole variable domain, filled in from reference TRBV28 and TRBJ2-7, reads DVKVTQSSRYLVKRTGEKVFLECVQDMDHENMFWYRQDPGLGLRLIYFSYDVKMKEKGDIPEGYSVSREKKERFSLILESASTNQTSMYLCASGIEYEQYFGPGTRLTVT.

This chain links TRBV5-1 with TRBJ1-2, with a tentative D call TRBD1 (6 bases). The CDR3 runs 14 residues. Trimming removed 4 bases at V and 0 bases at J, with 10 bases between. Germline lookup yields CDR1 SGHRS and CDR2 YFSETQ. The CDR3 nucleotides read TGCGCCAGCAGCCCGGACAGTACTAACTATGGCTACACCTTC. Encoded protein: CASSPDSTNYGYTF.

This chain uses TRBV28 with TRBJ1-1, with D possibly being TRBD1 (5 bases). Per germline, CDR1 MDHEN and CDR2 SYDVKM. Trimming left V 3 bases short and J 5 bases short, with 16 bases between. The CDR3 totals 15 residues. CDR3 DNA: TGTGCCAGCAGTTTGGCCGCGGCAGGGCGAACTGAAGCTTTCTTT. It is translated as CASSLAAAGRTEAFF.